This T cell receptor beta chain was identified in a study of T cell responses to AZD1222 COVID-19 vaccine. General study findings and limits: Repertoires were sampled only after the peak T cell response.

V was pared by 2 bases and J by 6 bases, with 7 bases of the junction left unmatched. In germline, CDR1 is MRHNA, CDR2 SNTAGT. The CDR3 runs to 17 residues. TCRdb's copy holds only in-frame clones and misses some; the assay was immunoSEQ multiplex PCR. The top ten clones hold roughly 1.7% of a sample with about 150,000 clones, more than 70% of them seen once. A note on this clone: Antigen unknown.

The chain joins TRBV6-4 to TRBJ2-1; 13 bases are a match to TRBD2. Sequencing used peripheral blood, obtained 28 days after the second AZD1222 dose. This receptor was identified in an adult who received the AZD1222 COVID-19 vaccine. CDR3 residues: CASSDQTTSGRINEQFF. DNA for the CDR3: TGTGCCAGCAGTGACCAAACGACTAGCGGGAGGATCAATGAGCAGTTCTTC.